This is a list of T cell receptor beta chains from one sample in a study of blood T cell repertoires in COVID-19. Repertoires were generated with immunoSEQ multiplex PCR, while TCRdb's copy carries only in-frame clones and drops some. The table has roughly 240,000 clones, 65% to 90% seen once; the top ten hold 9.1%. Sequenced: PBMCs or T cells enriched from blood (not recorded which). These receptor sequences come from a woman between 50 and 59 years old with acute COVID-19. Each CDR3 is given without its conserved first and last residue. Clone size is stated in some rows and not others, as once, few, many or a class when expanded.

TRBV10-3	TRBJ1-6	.	AISEHIGQGARNSPLH
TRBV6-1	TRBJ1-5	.	ASSEQGALGNQPQH
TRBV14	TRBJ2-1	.	ASSSLAGGSQGSYNEQF
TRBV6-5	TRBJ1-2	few	ASSPGQGRYT
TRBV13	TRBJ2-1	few	ASSLVQGAYNEQF
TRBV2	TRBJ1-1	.	ASRRENTEAF
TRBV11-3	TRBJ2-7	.	ASSLGSGTGHEQY
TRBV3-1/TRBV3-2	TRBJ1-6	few	ASSPGQGGNSPLH
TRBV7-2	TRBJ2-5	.	ASSLGSRETQY
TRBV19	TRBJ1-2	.	ASSINQGNGYT
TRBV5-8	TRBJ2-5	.	ASSQGQGSWETQY
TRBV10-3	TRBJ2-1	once	AITPLGGGQGEQF
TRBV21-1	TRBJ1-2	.	ASSKRNRTNYGYT
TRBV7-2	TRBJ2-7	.	ASSSIAGGPYEQY
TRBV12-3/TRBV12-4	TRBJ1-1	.	ASNPSDRDEAF
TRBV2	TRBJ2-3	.	ASSDSDTQY
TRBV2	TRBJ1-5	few	ASSGTGTQPQH
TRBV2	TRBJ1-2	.	ATTPYRDNYGYT
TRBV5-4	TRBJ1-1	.	ASSPGGGEGWTEAF
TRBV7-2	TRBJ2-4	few	ASSLAISVSGGVAKNIQY
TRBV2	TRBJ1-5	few	ASRLYQSNQPQH
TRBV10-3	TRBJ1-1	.	AITRLSGKGADTEAF
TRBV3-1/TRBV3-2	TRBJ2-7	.	ASSHRQGADEQY
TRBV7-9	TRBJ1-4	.	ASSEGHINEKLF
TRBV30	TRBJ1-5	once	AWSVRGSVQPQH
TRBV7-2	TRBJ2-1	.	ASRMPGLAGLNEQF
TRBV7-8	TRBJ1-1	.	ASSFYTGTGYAEAF
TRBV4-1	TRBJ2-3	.	ASSPSGGASRDTQY
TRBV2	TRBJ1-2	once	ASSEARAAIYGYT
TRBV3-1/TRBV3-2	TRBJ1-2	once	ASSNADRGYYGYT
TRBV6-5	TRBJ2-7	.	ASSYSSAGGSYEQY
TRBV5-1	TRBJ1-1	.	ASSWGVGTEAF
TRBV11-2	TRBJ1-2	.	ASSENRGAGANYGYT
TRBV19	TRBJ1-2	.	ASSNDRGGYT
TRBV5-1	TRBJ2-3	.	ASSTGTSGTDTQY
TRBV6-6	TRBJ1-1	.	ASSSGQGVNTEAF
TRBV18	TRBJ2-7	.	ASSPPGLAGSLGEQY
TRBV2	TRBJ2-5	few	ASRIAGWETQY
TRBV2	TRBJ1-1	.	AGATGMNTEAF
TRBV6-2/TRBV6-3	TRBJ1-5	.	ASSYSRTGDNQPQH
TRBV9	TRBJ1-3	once	ASSVGHGVYTIY
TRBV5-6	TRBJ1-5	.	ASSDNHRNQPQH
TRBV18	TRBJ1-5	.	ASSPPYAGRRGPQH
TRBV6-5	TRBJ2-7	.	ASSLRGEQY
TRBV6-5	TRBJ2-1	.	ASLTGSSYNEQF
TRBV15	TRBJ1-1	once	ATSREIRVNTEAF
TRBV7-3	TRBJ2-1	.	ASSTSLLGYNEQF
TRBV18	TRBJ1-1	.	ASSPRREVVTEAF
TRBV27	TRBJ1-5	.	ASSLSRSFNQPQH
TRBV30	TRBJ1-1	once	AWYRARTEAF